This is a list of T cell receptor beta chains from one sample in a study of T cells in Graves' hyperthyroidism and ophthalmopathy. TCRdb re-called the multiplex PCR reads through MiXCR, storing one row per CDR3 protein. The repertoire has 600,000 to 700,000 distinct CDR3 sequences, 45% of them found once; the top ten carry less than 9%. Sample: peripheral blood or thyroid tissue (not recorded which). All receptors derive from an adult man with Graves' disease, either hyperthyroidism or ophthalmopathy (not recorded which). The CDR3 runs from the conserved cysteine through the conserved F or W. Fields, in order: J gene, V gene, CDR3 length, clone size, D gene, CDR3 protein, CDR3 DNA. A D gene is named only where the DNA matches it firmly. Size is stated for part of the rows, as once, few or many counts, or as a class when the clone is expanded.

j_call: TRBJ1-4
v_call: TRBV20-1
cdr3_length: 13
clone_size: many
d_call: TRBD1
cdr3_aa: CSAEGQNNEKLFF
cdr3_nt: TGCAGTGCAGAGGGACAGAATAATGAAAAACTGTTTTTT

j_call: TRBJ1-4
v_call: TRBV6-5
cdr3_length: 15
clone_size: -
d_call: -
cdr3_aa: CASSYSGRTNEKLFF
cdr3_nt: TGTGCCAGCAGTTACTCCGGCAGGACTAATGAAAAACTGTTTTTT

j_call: TRBJ1-1
v_call: TRBV9
cdr3_length: 15
clone_size: -
d_call: -
cdr3_aa: CASSGRTGTDTEAFF
cdr3_nt: TGTGCCAGCAGCGGACGAACAGGGACCGACACTGAAGCTTTCTTT

j_call: TRBJ1-1
v_call: TRBV14
cdr3_length: 16
clone_size: few
d_call: TRBD1
cdr3_aa: CASSLRTGGRGTEAFF
cdr3_nt: TGTGCCAGCAGCCTCCGGACAGGGGGACGCGGCACTGAAGCTTTCTTT

j_call: TRBJ1-1
v_call: TRBV7-2
cdr3_length: 13
clone_size: many
d_call: TRBD1
cdr3_aa: CASSSRGPTEAFF
cdr3_nt: TGTGCCAGCAGCTCCAGGGGGCCGACTGAAGCTTTCTTT

j_call: TRBJ1-1
v_call: TRBV2
cdr3_length: 13
clone_size: many
d_call: -
cdr3_aa: CASIATLNTEAFF
cdr3_nt: TGTGCCAGCATTGCGACACTGAACACTGAAGCTTTCTTT

j_call: TRBJ1-2
v_call: TRBV25-1
cdr3_length: 14
clone_size: -
d_call: TRBD1
cdr3_aa: CASNYGTAVYGYTF
cdr3_nt: TGTGCCAGCAACTACGGGACAGCGGTCTATGGCTACACCTTC

j_call: TRBJ2-5
v_call: TRBV10-2
cdr3_length: 12
clone_size: -
d_call: -
cdr3_aa: CASSESMETQYF
cdr3_nt: TGCGCCAGCAGTGAGTCGATGGAGACCCAGTACTTC

j_call: TRBJ2-7
v_call: TRBV25-1
cdr3_length: 15
clone_size: -
d_call: -
cdr3_aa: CASSASRDTAYEQYF
cdr3_nt: TGTGCCAGCAGTGCTAGTAGGGACACCGCCTACGAGCAGTACTTC

j_call: TRBJ1-2
v_call: TRBV24-1
cdr3_length: 13
clone_size: -
d_call: -
cdr3_aa: CATSEPGAEGYTF
cdr3_nt: TGTGCCACCAGTGAACCGGGGGCGGAAGGCTACACCTTC

j_call: TRBJ1-6
v_call: TRBV24-1
cdr3_length: 15
clone_size: many
d_call: TRBD1
cdr3_aa: CATSDGQGNNSPLHF
cdr3_nt: TGTGCCACCAGTGATGGACAGGGGAATAATTCACCCCTCCACTTT

j_call: TRBJ2-5
v_call: TRBV20-1
cdr3_length: 13
clone_size: few
d_call: -
cdr3_aa: CSARSPGLETQYF
cdr3_nt: TGCAGTGCTAGATCTCCCGGGTTAGAGACCCAGTACTTC

j_call: TRBJ1-3
v_call: TRBV24-1
cdr3_length: 14
clone_size: -
d_call: -
cdr3_aa: CATSETGGGNTIYF
cdr3_nt: TGTGCCACCAGTGAGACAGGTGGTGGAAACACCATATATTTT

j_call: TRBJ1-1
v_call: TRBV5-5
cdr3_length: 15
clone_size: few
d_call: -
cdr3_aa: CASSLEDLMNTEAFF
cdr3_nt: TGTGCCAGCAGCTTGGAGGACTTGATGAACACTGAAGCTTTCTTT

j_call: TRBJ1-2
v_call: TRBV19
cdr3_length: 13
clone_size: -
d_call: -
cdr3_aa: CASSPRGFDGYAF
cdr3_nt: TGTGCCAGTAGTCCACGGGGCTTTGATGGCTACGCCTTC

j_call: TRBJ2-2
v_call: TRBV7-9
cdr3_length: 16
clone_size: once
d_call: -
cdr3_aa: CASSLGQADYTGELFF
cdr3_nt: TGTGCCAGCAGCTTAGGACAGGCAGACTACACCGGGGAGCTGTTTTTT

j_call: TRBJ1-4
v_call: TRBV2
cdr3_length: 21
clone_size: -
d_call: -
cdr3_aa: CASRTTSAVGGRGPTNEKLFF
cdr3_nt: TGTGCCAGCAGAACCACCTCGGCTGTGGGAGGTCGTGGGCCAACTAATGAAAAACTGTTTTTT

j_call: TRBJ1-1
v_call: TRBV10-3
cdr3_length: 14
clone_size: few
d_call: -
cdr3_aa: CASSYGHKNTEAFF
cdr3_nt: TGTGCCAGCAGTTACGGACACAAGAACACTGAAGCTTTCTTT

j_call: TRBJ1-5
v_call: TRBV7-9
cdr3_length: 14
clone_size: many
d_call: -
cdr3_aa: CASSSDSFNQPQHF
cdr3_nt: TGTGCCAGCAGCTCCGACAGTTTCAATCAGCCCCAGCATTTT

j_call: TRBJ1-5
v_call: TRBV4-1
cdr3_length: 13
clone_size: -
d_call: -
cdr3_aa: CASSQVYGQPQHF
cdr3_nt: TGCGCCAGCAGCCAAGTTTACGGGCAGCCCCAGCATTTT

j_call: TRBJ2-5
v_call: TRBV5-1
cdr3_length: 16
clone_size: -
d_call: TRBD1
cdr3_aa: CASSLLGQEYQETQYF
cdr3_nt: TGCGCCAGCAGCTTGTTGGGACAGGAGTACCAAGAGACCCAGTACTTC

j_call: TRBJ1-2
v_call: TRBV25-1
cdr3_length: 13
clone_size: -
d_call: -
cdr3_aa: CASVDVTVGGYTF
cdr3_nt: TGTGCCAGCGTTGACGTGACAGTGGGAGGCTACACCTTC

j_call: TRBJ1-5
v_call: TRBV12-3/TRBV12-4
cdr3_length: 15
clone_size: few
d_call: -
cdr3_aa: CASSLTQEGGQPQHF
cdr3_nt: TGTGCCAGCAGTTTAACCCAGGAGGGGGGGCAGCCCCAGCATTTT

j_call: TRBJ2-7
v_call: TRBV6-4
cdr3_length: 12
clone_size: -
d_call: TRBD2
cdr3_aa: CASRTSRYEQYF
cdr3_nt: TGTGCCAGCAGGACTAGCCGGTACGAGCAGTACTTC

j_call: TRBJ2-7
v_call: TRBV5-6
cdr3_length: 14
clone_size: -
d_call: TRBD1
cdr3_aa: CASSGGQERYEQYF
cdr3_nt: TGTGCCAGCAGCGGGGGACAGGAAAGGTACGAGCAGTACTTC

j_call: TRBJ2-5
v_call: TRBV24-1
cdr3_length: 14
clone_size: -
d_call: -
cdr3_aa: CASSGASFGETQYF
cdr3_nt: TGTGCCAGCAGTGGTGCCTCCTTTGGGGAGACCCAGTACTTC

j_call: TRBJ2-7
v_call: TRBV20-1
cdr3_length: 12
clone_size: -
d_call: -
cdr3_aa: CSASWDTYEQYF
cdr3_nt: TGCAGTGCTAGTTGGGATACCTACGAGCAGTACTTC

j_call: TRBJ2-7
v_call: TRBV7-3
cdr3_length: 13
clone_size: -
d_call: TRBD2
cdr3_aa: CASSSGLNYEQYF
cdr3_nt: TGTGCCAGCAGCTCGGGACTAAACTACGAGCAGTACTTC

j_call: TRBJ1-6
v_call: TRBV7-9
cdr3_length: 15
clone_size: many
d_call: -
cdr3_aa: CASSRAGTYNSPLHF
cdr3_nt: TGTGCCAGCAGCAGAGCCGGGACATATAATTCACCCCTCCACTTT

j_call: TRBJ2-5
v_call: TRBV5-1
cdr3_length: 14
clone_size: -
d_call: -
cdr3_aa: CASSSVPRGETQYF
cdr3_nt: TGCGCCAGCAGCTCGGTTCCGCGCGGAGAGACCCAGTACTTC

j_call: TRBJ2-7
v_call: TRBV20-1
cdr3_length: 14
clone_size: -
d_call: -
cdr3_aa: CSARDPGKGYEQYF
cdr3_nt: TGCAGTGCTAGAGACCCGGGAAAAGGGTACGAGCAGTACTTC

j_call: TRBJ1-5
v_call: TRBV7-8
cdr3_length: 10
clone_size: once
d_call: -
cdr3_aa: CASSLDRSRF
cdr3_nt: TGTGCCAGCAGCTTAGACCGGAGCCGTTTT

j_call: TRBJ1-2
v_call: TRBV7-9
cdr3_length: 17
clone_size: few
d_call: -
cdr3_aa: CASSLESAGPNFYGYTF
cdr3_nt: TGTGCCAGCAGCTTAGAATCAGCAGGGCCGAATTTCTATGGCTACACCTTC

j_call: TRBJ2-5
v_call: TRBV20-1
cdr3_length: 14
clone_size: -
d_call: TRBD1
cdr3_aa: CSARRRGSRATQYF
cdr3_nt: TGCAGTGCTAGACGCAGGGGGAGTCGGGCGACCCAGTACTTC

j_call: TRBJ2-2
v_call: TRBV7-9
cdr3_length: 16
clone_size: -
d_call: TRBD2
cdr3_aa: CASSRGTSGTTGELFF
cdr3_nt: TGTGCCAGCAGCCGAGGGACTAGCGGTACCACCGGGGAGCTGTTTTTT

j_call: TRBJ1-5
v_call: TRBV25-1
cdr3_length: 15
clone_size: few
d_call: -
cdr3_aa: CASSVRADSNQPQHF
cdr3_nt: TGTGCCAGCAGCGTCCGGGCAGATAGCAATCAGCCCCAGCATTTT

j_call: TRBJ2-7
v_call: TRBV20-1
cdr3_length: 14
clone_size: -
d_call: TRBD2
cdr3_aa: CSAHNSGVFYEQYF
cdr3_nt: TGCAGTGCTCACAATAGCGGGGTGTTCTACGAGCAGTACTTC

j_call: TRBJ1-1
v_call: TRBV9
cdr3_length: 16
clone_size: -
d_call: -
cdr3_aa: CASSVSGGLMNTEAFF
cdr3_nt: TGTGCCAGCAGCGTATCGGGGGGCCTGATGAACACTGAAGCTTTCTTT

j_call: TRBJ1-4
v_call: TRBV24-1
cdr3_length: 10
clone_size: -
d_call: -
cdr3_aa: CATSRGKLFF
cdr3_nt: TGTGCCACCAGTCGGGGAAAACTGTTTTTT

j_call: TRBJ2-5
v_call: TRBV6-5
cdr3_length: 16
clone_size: -
d_call: -
cdr3_aa: CASSDSRLGQGETQYF
cdr3_nt: TGTGCCAGCAGTGATAGCAGACTAGGGCAGGGAGAGACCCAGTACTTC

j_call: TRBJ2-2
v_call: TRBV24-1
cdr3_length: 13
clone_size: -
d_call: TRBD1
cdr3_aa: CATRDRSTGELFF
cdr3_nt: TGTGCCACCAGGGACAGGAGCACCGGGGAGCTGTTTTTT

j_call: TRBJ1-2
v_call: TRBV25-1
cdr3_length: 12
clone_size: many
d_call: -
cdr3_aa: CASSESPGGYTF
cdr3_nt: TGTGCCAGCAGTGAATCCCCCGGCGGCTACACCTTC

j_call: TRBJ2-7
v_call: TRBV24-1
cdr3_length: 15
clone_size: -
d_call: TRBD2
cdr3_aa: CVTSDQRETSGEQYF
cdr3_nt: TGTGTCACCAGTGACCAGCGGGAGACCTCGGGGGAGCAGTACTTC

j_call: TRBJ1-3
v_call: TRBV20-1
cdr3_length: 14
clone_size: many
d_call: -
cdr3_aa: CSAKGLNSGNTIYF
cdr3_nt: TGCAGTGCTAAAGGACTGAACTCTGGAAACACCATATATTTT

j_call: TRBJ1-1
v_call: TRBV19
cdr3_length: 13
clone_size: few
d_call: -
cdr3_aa: CASSVDLSTEAFF
cdr3_nt: TGTGCCAGTAGTGTCGATTTAAGCACTGAAGCTTTCTTT

j_call: TRBJ1-3
v_call: TRBV11-2
cdr3_length: 13
clone_size: once
d_call: -
cdr3_aa: CASSLSHQNTIYF
cdr3_nt: TGTGCCAGCAGCTTAAGCCACCAGAACACCATATATTTT

j_call: TRBJ1-1
v_call: TRBV7-2
cdr3_length: 15
clone_size: few
d_call: -
cdr3_aa: CASSLARAGYTEAFF
cdr3_nt: TGTGCCAGCAGCTTAGCAAGGGCAGGGTACACTGAAGCTTTCTTT

j_call: TRBJ1-6
v_call: TRBV20-1
cdr3_length: 15
clone_size: -
d_call: TRBD1
cdr3_aa: CSATGPTGDYSPLHF
cdr3_nt: TGCAGTGCTACCGGCCCGACAGGGGATTATTCACCCCTCCACTTT

j_call: TRBJ2-2
v_call: TRBV7-2
cdr3_length: 13
clone_size: -
d_call: -
cdr3_aa: CASSRPGAGELFF
cdr3_nt: TGTGCCAGCAGCCGCCCGGGAGCCGGGGAGCTGTTTTTT

j_call: TRBJ1-5
v_call: TRBV5-4
cdr3_length: 13
clone_size: -
d_call: -
cdr3_aa: CASSLDDNQPQHF
cdr3_nt: TGTGCCAGCAGCCTGGACGACAATCAGCCCCAGCATTTT

j_call: TRBJ1-1
v_call: TRBV14
cdr3_length: 11
clone_size: many
d_call: -
cdr3_aa: CASSQDFLAFF
cdr3_nt: TGTGCCAGCAGCCAAGATTTTTTAGCTTTCTTT

j_call: TRBJ2-5
v_call: TRBV9
cdr3_length: 15
clone_size: few
d_call: TRBD2
cdr3_aa: CASTQGGGGLETQYF
cdr3_nt: TGTGCCAGCACCCAAGGCGGGGGGGGGCTAGAGACCCAGTACTTC

j_call: TRBJ1-1
v_call: TRBV20-1
cdr3_length: 14
clone_size: -
d_call: -
cdr3_aa: CSARDRGWFTEAFF
cdr3_nt: TGCAGTGCTAGAGACAGGGGATGGTTTACTGAAGCTTTCTTT

j_call: TRBJ1-5
v_call: TRBV9
cdr3_length: 14
clone_size: -
d_call: -
cdr3_aa: CASSQKGGEQPQHF
cdr3_nt: TGTGCCAGCAGCCAGAAAGGTGGGGAACAGCCCCAGCATTTT

j_call: TRBJ1-6
v_call: TRBV7-4
cdr3_length: 14
clone_size: -
d_call: -
cdr3_aa: CASSFAGSESPPHF
cdr3_nt: TGTGCCAGCAGCTTTGCGGGCTCGGAGTCACCCCCCCACTTT

j_call: TRBJ1-2
v_call: TRBV29-1
cdr3_length: 14
clone_size: -
d_call: -
cdr3_aa: CSVLARDGIYGYTF
cdr3_nt: TGCAGCGTGCTAGCTCGGGACGGCATCTATGGCTACACCTTC

j_call: TRBJ2-5
v_call: TRBV5-1
cdr3_length: 11
clone_size: -
d_call: TRBD1
cdr3_aa: CASSRTGTQYF
cdr3_nt: TGCGCCAGCAGCAGGACAGGGACCCAGTACTTC

j_call: TRBJ1-2
v_call: TRBV7-8
cdr3_length: 17
clone_size: once
d_call: -
cdr3_aa: CTSSLASSGTVNYGYTF
cdr3_nt: TGTACCAGCAGCTTAGCTTCTTCTGGGACGGTCAACTATGGCTACACCTTC

j_call: TRBJ2-5
v_call: TRBV2
cdr3_length: 13
clone_size: many
d_call: TRBD1
cdr3_aa: CASSAGQGETQYF
cdr3_nt: TGTGCCAGCAGTGCCGGACAGGGAGAGACCCAGTACTTC